This TCR beta chain appears in the sequencing data of a study of control samples from healthy donors and cancer patients. V was cut by 0 bases and J by 5 bases, with 10 bases left in between. Germline V gene data show CDR1 as LGHDT and CDR2 as YNNKEL (reference sequence). This CDR3 is built from 14 residues. Libraries were prepared by immunoSEQ multiplex PCR; TCRdb keeps only in-frame clonotypes and omits some of them. The table shows about 65,000 clones, with approximately 90% occurring only once. The chain joins TRBV3-1 (or the pseudogene TRBV3-2) to TRBJ1-1; D uncertain. The sequence came from a woman aged 50 to 60 with colorectal cancer. Sequencing was carried out using PBMCs. In nucleotides, the CDR3 is TGTGCCAGCAGCCAAGAAGGTGCGGGGACTGAAGCTTTCTTT. It is translated as CASSQEGAGTEAFF.